This is a list of T cell receptor beta chains from one sample in a study of cytomegalovirus exposure and HLA in healthy donors. The data were produced by immunoSEQ multiplex PCR, yet TCRdb's version contains in-frame clones alone and is incomplete. The sample holds under 200,000 clones, 80% to 85% seen once. The sequencing sample was made of PBMCs. These receptor sequences come from a young man in good health and CMV-seronegative. The conserved cysteine and the conserved F or W are not part of the CDR3 here. The size entry is marked missing in some rows and otherwise reads once, few, many or a size class.

TRBV7-2	TRBJ1-2	.	ASSPRANYGYT
TRBV2	TRBJ2-7	.	ASRAGQGYEQY
TRBV9	TRBJ1-2	.	ASSVGGVYGYT
TRBV7-9	TRBJ2-5	.	ASSFASGQETQY
TRBV7-2	TRBJ1-3	.	ASSLGGGGDTIY
TRBV28	TRBJ2-7	.	ASSLFDRGGNEQY
TRBV7-2	TRBJ2-6	.	ASSPRGFSGANVLT
TRBV18	TRBJ2-7	.	ASSPDRVVSEQY
TRBV7-3	TRBJ2-3	.	ASSLLPGQGADTQY
TRBV7-9	TRBJ2-7	.	ASSSWGQVPPRSSYEQY
TRBV4-3	TRBJ1-4	.	ASSQAGGTNEKLF
TRBV7-2	TRBJ2-7	.	ASSLPGASYEQY
TRBV7-8	TRBJ1-5	.	ASSLGGGSNQPQH
TRBV6-1	TRBJ1-5	.	ASSPATYSNQPQH
TRBV14	TRBJ1-1	.	ASSHQGLYTEAF
TRBV9	TRBJ2-1	.	ASSVVEGQDEQF
TRBV5-8	TRBJ1-4	few	ASSQPGTGTEKLF
TRBV7-2	TRBJ1-1	.	ASSVQGTEAF
TRBV7-9	TRBJ2-3	few	ASGNTDTQY
TRBV12-5	TRBJ2-7	.	AGTGSPARAYEQY
TRBV2	TRBJ2-7	.	ASRGGQGGYYEQY
TRBV5-6	TRBJ2-2	.	ASSFTRELF